The 3 T cell receptor beta chains presented below share a single source sample, sequenced in a study of OX40 agonist ivuxolimab in advanced cancers. Using immunoSEQ multiplex PCR, the repertoire was profiled, and TCRdb retains in-frame clones only, with some absent. The sample comprises 55,000 to 80,000 clones, roughly 84% of which are singletons, and 0.27% rests with the top ten. Sequencing was performed on CD4+ or CD8+ T cells sorted from blood, taken in a trial of the OX40 agonist ivuxolimab. The source is an adult with an advanced solid tumor such as melanoma, head and neck, liver or kidney cancer.

This sequence joins TRBV28 and TRBJ2-4, with TRBD1 as a possible D gene (6 bases). This CDR3 region has 14 residues. Germline loops: CDR1 MDHEN, CDR2 SYDVKM. V was pared by 6 bases and J by 4 bases, with 13 bases between. The CDR3 nucleotides are TGTGCCAGCAGCAAACAGGGTGGAAAAAACATTCAGTACTTC. It specifies CASSKQGGKNIQYF.

The V and J genes are TRBV5-4 and TRBJ1-1; 7 bases are shared with TRBD1. V trimming: 3 bases; J trimming: 2 bases; junction bases outside the gene matches: 4. CDR3 length: 14 residues. Germline V gives CDR1 SGHNT, CDR2 YYREEE (reference sequence). The chain's CDR3 is CASSWDRSNTEAFF. The CDR3 coding sequence is TGTGCCAGCAGCTGGGACAGAAGTAACACTGAAGCTTTCTTT.

In this sample, this clone turned up a few times. The chain couples TRBV10-3 to TRBJ2-5; D is unclear. Trimming left V 10 bases short and J 2 bases short, with 8 bases between. In germline, CDR1 is ENHRY, CDR2 SYGVKD. There are 11 residues in the CDR3. In nucleotides, the CDR3 is TGTGCCACCTCGAGACAAGAGACCCAGTACTTC. Translation gives CATSRQETQYF.